The 24 T cell receptor beta chains below come from one sample, sequenced in a study of blood T cell repertoires in COVID-19. Clones were sequenced by immunoSEQ multiplex PCR, and TCRdb holds only the in-frame ones, with some missing. The sample comprises around 300,000 clones, about four fifths of which are singletons, and around 10% rests with the top ten. The sequenced sample consisted of peripheral blood. The receptors here all came from a woman aged 50 to 65 who had recovered from COVID-19.

J is TRBJ2-7 and V is TRBV2, with D perhaps matching TRBD2 (5 bases). From germline, CDR1 is SNHLY and CDR2 FYNNEI. Trimming took 0 bases from V and 5 from J, leaving 14 bases between them. The CDR3 loop spans 15 amino acids. The CDR3 spells CASSEAGRTTDEQYF. The CDR3 DNA reads as TGTGCCAGCAGTGAAGCTGGGAGAACGACCGACGAGCAGTACTTC.

The J gene is TRBJ1-5, the V gene TRBV6-2 or TRBV6-3; the D is unclear. There are 14 residues in the CDR3. CDR1 is MNHEY, CDR2 SVGEGT, per germline. Trimming cost V 2 bases and J 5 bases, with 10 bases left between them. This CDR3 is CASSYGQADQPQHF. Written as DNA, the CDR3 is TGTGCCAGCAGTTACGGGCAGGCCGATCAGCCCCAGCATTTT.

The chain is built from TRBV19 and TRBJ2-4; 10 bases align to TRBD2. In germline, CDR1 is LNHDA, CDR2 SQIVND (reference sequence). There are 18 residues in the CDR3. The V and J ends lost 1 base and 0 bases, in that order; junction bases with no gene match: 6. Written as DNA, the CDR3 is TGTGCCAGTAGTATAGGGTTTAGACTAGCGGGAGCCAAAAACATTCAGTACTTC. It yields the protein CASSIGFRLAGAKNIQYF.

The chain links TRBV18 to TRBJ2-7, with 12 bases lining up with TRBD2. The CDR3 spans 15 residues. In germline, CDR1 is KGHSH, CDR2 LQKENI. The V segment lost 0 bases and the J segment 4 bases; nucleotides outside the gene matches: 1. The CDR3 nucleotides are TGTGCCAGCTCACCACCGACTAGCGGGAGTTACGAGCAGTACTTC. Translating gives CASSPPTSGSYEQYF.

The J gene is TRBJ1-6, the V gene TRBV6-4; 7 bases map to TRBD1. The CDR3 extends over 15 amino acids. Looked up from germline, CDR1 is MRHNA and CDR2 is SNTAGT. V trimming: 3 bases; J trimming: 7 bases; junction bases outside the gene matches: 6. CDR3 coding DNA: TGTGCCAGCAGTGAAAAGTCAGGGGGGAATTCACCCCTCCACTTT. It translates to CASSEKSGGNSPLHF.

Of note for this clone: The same CDR3 arises from other DNA sequences in this sample as well. The J gene is TRBJ2-5, the V gene TRBV24-1; no clear D. CDR3 size: 13 residues. V was clipped by 5 bases and J by 1 base, with 7 bases between them. The germline V gene has CDR1 KGHDR and CDR2 SFDVKD. The CDR3 sequence is CATSVGAQETQYF. CDR3 DNA sequence: TGTGCCACCAGTGTCGGAGCCCAAGAGACCCAGTACTTC.

The chain couples TRBV9 to TRBJ1-3; D is undetermined. V lost 0 bases and J lost 0, with 10 bases in between. Germline CDR1 SGDLS, CDR2 YYNGEE. The CDR3 has 16 amino acids. In nucleotides, the CDR3 is TGTGCCAGCAGCGTAGGCGACATTTACTCTGGAAACACCATATATTTT. Protein: CASSVGDIYSGNTIYF.

This clone occurred many times. The V call is TRBV21-1, the J call TRBJ2-7; whether TRBD2, the table's D call, matches the DNA was not checked. TRBV21-1 is marked as a pseudogene. CDR3 length: 12 residues. CDR3 sequence reads: CASSKLELRQYF. The CDR3, as DNA: TGTGCCAGCAGCAAGCTGGAGCTTAGGCAGTACTTC.

The CDR3, as DNA: TGTGCCAGTAGTACACAGGGTGCCAAAAACATTCAGTACTTC. Translated, it gives CASSTQGAKNIQYF. This sequence joins TRBV19 and TRBJ2-4; possible D gene TRBD1, 6 bases. CDR3 length: 14 residues. In germline, CDR1 is LNHDA, CDR2 SQIVND (reference sequence). The V and J ends lost 4 bases and 1 base respectively, with 8 bases between them.

This clone was seen just once. This sequence joins TRBV9 and TRBJ1-1; no clear D. V was shortened by 0 bases and J by 1 base, with 7 bases between the two germline ends. Per germline, CDR1 SGDLS and CDR2 YYNGEE. The CDR3 runs to 14 residues. The CDR3 DNA follows: TGTGCCAGCAGCGTAGACACGGGGAACACTGAAGCTTTCTTT. Protein sequence: CASSVDTGNTEAFF.

The J gene is TRBJ2-6, the V gene TRBV7-2, with D unresolved. The ends were cut back, 5 bases at V and 0 bases at J, with 17 bases in the middle. The CDR3 runs 18 residues. Germline CDR1 SGHTA, CDR2 FQGNSA. CDR3 sequence (DNA): TGTGCCAGCAGCGTGGTGGCGGCGGTGAGCTCTGGGGCCAACGTCCTGACTTTC. Its protein product is CASSVVAAVSSGANVLTF.

The chain joins TRBV9 to TRBJ2-2; TRBD1 agrees at 8 bases. CDR3 length: 16 residues. Germline CDR1 SGDLS, CDR2 YYNGEE. Trimming removed 1 base from V and 1 base from J; junction bases left unmatched: 3. The DNA for the CDR3 is TGTGCCAGCAGCGTACTCGGACAGGGGAACACCGGGGAGCTGTTTTTT. It specifies CASSVLGQGNTGELFF.

The CDR3 nucleotides are TGCGGTACCGGGACACCGAACACCGGGGAGCTGTTTTTT. Protein: CGTGTPNTGELFF. The gene calls are TRBV29-1 and TRBJ2-2, with D possibly matching TRBD1 (6 bases). Germline CDR1 and CDR2: SQVTM and ANQGSEA. The CDR3 loop spans 13 amino acids.

This clone occurred a few times. The rearrangement uses TRBV3-1 (or the pseudogene TRBV3-2) and TRBJ2-1, with a weak D call TRBD1 (5 bases). V lost 4 bases and J 5 bases, leaving 15 bases between the germline ends. This CDR3 region has 15 residues. In germline, CDR1 is LGHDT, CDR2 YNNKEL (reference sequence). This CDR3 is CASSPSLGQNNEQFF. CDR3 in DNA: TGTGCCAGCAGCCCCTCCCTTGGACAAAACAATGAGCAGTTCTTC.

This clone has a count of ten or more. The chain has TRBV5-6 and TRBJ2-1; D uncertain. The CDR3 spans 11 residues. The germline V gene encodes CDR1 SGHDT and CDR2 YYEEEE. The V end was cut by 4 bases, the J end by 4 bases, with 3 bases between. Written as DNA, the CDR3 is TGTGCCAGCAGCGTATACAATGAGCAGTTCTTC. Translating gives CASSVYNEQFF.

This clone was seen at least ten times. The chain carries TRBV6-2 or TRBV6-3 and TRBJ2-7, with 7 bases aligning to TRBD2. The CDR3 consists of 20 residues. V dropped 2 bases and J dropped 2; count of bases not matched to a gene: 21. Germline lookup yields CDR1 MNHEY and CDR2 SVGEGT. In DNA form, the CDR3 reads TGTGCCAGCAGTTACACGCCCGGGAGGACGGAGCTACGAGGGACCTACGAGCAGTACTTC. This sequence encodes CASSYTPGRTELRGTYEQYF.

J is TRBJ2-7 and V is TRBV18; TRBD2 agrees at 13 bases. The junction had 4 bases not matched to a gene; V was cut back by 5 bases and J by 3 bases. CDR3 length: 15 amino acids. The germline V gene has CDR1 KGHSH and CDR2 LQKENI. In nucleotides, the CDR3 is TGTGCCAGCTCAAGGACTAGCGGGGGCCACTACGAGCAGTACTTC. It is translated as CASSRTSGGHYEQYF. Complete variable domain (other parts from reference TRBV18 and TRBJ2-7): NAGVMQNPRHLVRRRGQEARLRCSPMKGHSHVYWYRQLPEEGLKFMVYLQKENIIDESGMPKERFSAEFPKEGPSILRIQQVVRGDSAAYFCASSRTSGGHYEQYFGPGTRLTVT.

This clone has only one observation. The chain recombines TRBV7-9 with TRBJ2-1; 8 bases are a match to TRBD2. With V trimmed by 5 bases and J by 6 bases, 9 bases remained unmatched. The length of the CDR3 is 15 residues. Germline CDR1 SEHNR, CDR2 FQNEAQ (reference sequence). The CDR3 region is CASSQPGGGRNEQFF. For the CDR3, the DNA is TGTGCCAGCAGCCAGCCCGGGGGGGGGCGCAATGAGCAGTTCTTC. Looking up the rest from reference TRBV7-9 and TRBJ2-1 gives the full variable domain: DTGVSQNPRHKITKRGQNVTFRCDPISEHNRLYWYRQTLGQGPEFLTYFQNEAQLEKSRLLSDRFSAERPKGSFSTLEIQRTEQGDSAMYLCASSQPGGGRNEQFFGPGTRLTVL.

The chain joins TRBV3-1 (or the pseudogene TRBV3-2) to TRBJ1-5; weak D call: TRBD1 (6 bases). The germline CDR1 and CDR2 sequences are LGHDT and YNNKEL (reference sequence). V was trimmed by 4 bases and J by 1 base, leaving 20 bases between them. The CDR3 runs to 18 residues. In DNA form, the CDR3 reads TGTGCCAGCAGCCCAGGGGAGAATACACAGAAGAGCAATCAGCCCCAGCATTTT. This translates into CASSPGENTQKSNQPQHF.

The chain carries TRBV29-1 and TRBJ2-7; D is uncertain. Germline CDR1 SQVTM, CDR2 ANQGSEA. The CDR3 loop spans 13 amino acids. V lost 4 bases and J lost 6, with 16 bases in between. DNA of the CDR3: TGCAGCGTTGGACGTGGTGACCGAGGCGAGCAGTACTTC. Residues: CSVGRGDRGEQYF.

The chain carries TRBV24-1 and TRBJ2-3; 7 nucleotides align to TRBD1. CDR1 is KGHDR and CDR2 is SFDVKD in the germline V gene. This CDR3 comprises 13 residues. With V trimmed by 10 bases and J by 5 bases, 8 bases remained unmatched. The CDR3 is CATEGAEVDTQYF. The DNA of the CDR3 is TGTGCCACTGAGGGGGCAGAGGTAGATACGCAGTATTTT.

The rearrangement joins TRBV5-8 to TRBJ1-2; TRBD1 agrees at 7 bases. V shed 4 bases and J 6 bases; nucleotides not matched to a gene: 9. Germline-derived CDR1 and CDR2 are SGHTS and YDEGEE. The CDR3 length is 14 residues. Here the CDR3 reads CASSLPGGGNGYTF. CDR3 in DNA: TGTGCCAGCAGCCTGCCAGGGGGAGGTAATGGCTACACCTTC.

The chain employs TRBV24-1 and TRBJ2-5; TRBD2 is a possible D gene (5 bases). Germline V lookup: CDR1 KGHDR, CDR2 SFDVKD. The ends were cut back, 0 bases at V and 1 base at J, with 8 bases in the middle. This CDR3 is built from 15 residues. The chain's CDR3 is CATSDLRGFQETQYF. The CDR3 region has the DNA TGTGCCACCAGTGATTTGCGCGGGTTCCAAGAGACCCAGTACTTC.

V usage is TRBV28 and J usage is TRBJ1-5; 7 bases match TRBD1. Germline V lookup: CDR1 MDHEN, CDR2 SYDVKM. Germline trimming cut 5 bases from V and 2 bases from J; bases unmatched to any gene: 6. The CDR3 length is 15 residues. The chain's CDR3 is CASSTSDRGNQPQHF. The CDR3 region has the DNA TGTGCCAGCAGTACCTCCGACAGGGGCAATCAGCCCCAGCATTTT.